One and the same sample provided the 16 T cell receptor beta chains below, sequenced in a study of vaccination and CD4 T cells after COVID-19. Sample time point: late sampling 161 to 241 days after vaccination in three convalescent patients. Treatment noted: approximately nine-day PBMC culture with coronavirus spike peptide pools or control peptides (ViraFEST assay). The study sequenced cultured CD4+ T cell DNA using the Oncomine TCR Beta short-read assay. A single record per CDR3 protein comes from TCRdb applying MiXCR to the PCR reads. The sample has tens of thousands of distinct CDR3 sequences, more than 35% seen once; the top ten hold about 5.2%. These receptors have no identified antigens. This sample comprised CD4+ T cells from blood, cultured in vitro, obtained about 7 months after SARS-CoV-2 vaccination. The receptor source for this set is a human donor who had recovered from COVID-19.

The CDR3 DNA is TGTGCCAGCAGCTTATCTGGCGGGACGGGGATCGGGGAGCTGTTTTTT. Translation: CASSLSGGTGIGELFF. The chain joins TRBV7-2 to TRBJ2-2; possibly TRBD2 for D (6 bases). CDR1 and CDR2 from the germline V gene are SGHTA and FQGNSA. The CDR3 length is 16 residues. V gave up 2 bases and J gave up 7 bases, with 17 bases separating them.

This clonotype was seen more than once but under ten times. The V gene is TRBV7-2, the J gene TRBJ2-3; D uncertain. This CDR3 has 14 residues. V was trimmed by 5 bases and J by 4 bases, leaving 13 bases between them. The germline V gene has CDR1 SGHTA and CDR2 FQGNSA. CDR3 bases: TGTGCCAGCAGCCCCTCAGTAACCCCAGATACGCAGTATTTT. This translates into CASSPSVTPDTQYF.

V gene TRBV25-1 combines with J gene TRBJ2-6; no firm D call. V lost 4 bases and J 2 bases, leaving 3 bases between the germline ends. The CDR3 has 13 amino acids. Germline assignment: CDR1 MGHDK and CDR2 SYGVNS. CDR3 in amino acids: CASSGTGANVLTF. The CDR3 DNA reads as TGTGCCAGCAGTGGGACTGGGGCCAACGTCCTGACTTTC.

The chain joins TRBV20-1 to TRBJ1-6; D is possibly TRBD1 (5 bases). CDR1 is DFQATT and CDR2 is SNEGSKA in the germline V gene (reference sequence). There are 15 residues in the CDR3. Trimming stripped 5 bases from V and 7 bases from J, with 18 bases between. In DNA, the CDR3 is TGCAGTGCTTTTCAATCCGGGACTTTCAATTCACCCCTCCACTTT. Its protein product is CSAFQSGTFNSPLHF.

CDR3 residues: CASSDIWLDLDNEQFF. CDR3 in DNA: TGTGCCAGCAGTGACATCTGGCTAGACTTAGACAATGAGCAGTTCTTC. This chain links TRBV2 with TRBJ2-1; D not resolved. CDR1 and CDR2 (germline): SNHLY, FYNNEI. This CDR3 has 16 amino acids. Trimming stripped 3 bases from V and 5 bases from J, with 17 bases between.

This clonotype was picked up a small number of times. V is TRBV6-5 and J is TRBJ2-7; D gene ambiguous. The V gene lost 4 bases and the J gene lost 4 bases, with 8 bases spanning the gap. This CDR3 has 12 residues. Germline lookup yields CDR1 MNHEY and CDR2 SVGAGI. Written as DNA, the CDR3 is TGTGCCAGCAGTTCTGGTTCTTACGAGCAGTACTTC. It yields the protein CASSSGSYEQYF.

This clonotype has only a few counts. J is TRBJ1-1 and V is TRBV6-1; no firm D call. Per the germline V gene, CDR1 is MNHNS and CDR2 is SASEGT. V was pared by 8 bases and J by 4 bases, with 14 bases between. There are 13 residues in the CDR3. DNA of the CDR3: TGTGCCAGCTCGCGAGGGCGGATCACTGAAGCTTTCTTT. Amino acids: CASSRGRITEAFF.

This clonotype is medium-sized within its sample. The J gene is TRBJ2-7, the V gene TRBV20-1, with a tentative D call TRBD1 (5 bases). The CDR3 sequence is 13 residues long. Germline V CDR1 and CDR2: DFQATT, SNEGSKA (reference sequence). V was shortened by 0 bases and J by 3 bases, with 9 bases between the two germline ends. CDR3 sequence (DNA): TGCAGTGCTAGAGATCCGACAGTCTACGAGCAGTACTTC. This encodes CSARDPTVYEQYF.

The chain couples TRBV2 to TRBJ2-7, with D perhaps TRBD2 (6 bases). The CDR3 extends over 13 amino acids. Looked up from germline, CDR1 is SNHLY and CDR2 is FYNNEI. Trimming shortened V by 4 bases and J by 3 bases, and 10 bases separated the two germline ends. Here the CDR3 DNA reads TGTGCCAGCAGTGCGTTAGCGGACTACGAGCAGTACTTC. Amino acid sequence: CASSALADYEQYF. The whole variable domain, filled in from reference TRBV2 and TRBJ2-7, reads EPEVTQTPSHQVTQMGQEVILRCVPISNHLYFYWYRQILGQKVEFLVSFYNNEISEKSEIFDDQFSVERPDGSNFTLKIRSTKLEDSAMYFCASSALADYEQYFGPGTRLTVT.

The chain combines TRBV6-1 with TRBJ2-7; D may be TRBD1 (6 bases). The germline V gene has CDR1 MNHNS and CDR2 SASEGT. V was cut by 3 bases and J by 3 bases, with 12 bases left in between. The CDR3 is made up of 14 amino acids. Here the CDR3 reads CASSEVQGYYEQYF. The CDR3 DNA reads TGTGCCAGCAGTGAGGTACAGGGATACTACGAGCAGTACTTC.

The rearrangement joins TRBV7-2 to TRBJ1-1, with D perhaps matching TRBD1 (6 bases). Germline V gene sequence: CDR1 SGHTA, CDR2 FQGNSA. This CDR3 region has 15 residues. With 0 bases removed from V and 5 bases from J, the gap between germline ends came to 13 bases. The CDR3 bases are TGTGCCAGCAGCTTAGCTACAGGGCGTAGGACTGAAGCTTTCTTT. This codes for CASSLATGRRTEAFF.

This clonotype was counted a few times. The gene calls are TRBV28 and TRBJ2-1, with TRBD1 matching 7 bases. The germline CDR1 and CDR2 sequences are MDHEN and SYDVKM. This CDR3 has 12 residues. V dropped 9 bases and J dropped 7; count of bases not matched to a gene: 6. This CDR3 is CASRQGGNEQFF. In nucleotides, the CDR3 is TGTGCCAGTCGACAGGGCGGGAATGAGCAGTTCTTC.

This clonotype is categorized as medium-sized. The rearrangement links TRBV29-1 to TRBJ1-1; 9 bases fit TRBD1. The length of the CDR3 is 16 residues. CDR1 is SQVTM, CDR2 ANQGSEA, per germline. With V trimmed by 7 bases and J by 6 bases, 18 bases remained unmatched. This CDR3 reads CSAPRGQGFGGAEAFF. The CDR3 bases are TGCAGCGCCCCGAGGGGACAGGGTTTTGGAGGGGCTGAAGCTTTCTTT. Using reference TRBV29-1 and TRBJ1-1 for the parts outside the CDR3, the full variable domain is SAVISQKPSRDICQRGTSLTIQCQVDSQVTMMFWYRQQPGQSLTLIATANQGSEATYESGFVIDKFPISRPNLTFSTLTVSNMSPEDSSIYLCSAPRGQGFGGAEAFFGQGTRLTVV.

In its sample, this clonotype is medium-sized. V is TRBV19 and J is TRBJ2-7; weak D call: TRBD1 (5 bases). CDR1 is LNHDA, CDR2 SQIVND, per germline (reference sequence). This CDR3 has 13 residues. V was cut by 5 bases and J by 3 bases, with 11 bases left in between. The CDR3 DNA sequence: TGTGCCAGTAGTCCTCGGACATTCTACGAGCAGTACTTC. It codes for CASSPRTFYEQYF.

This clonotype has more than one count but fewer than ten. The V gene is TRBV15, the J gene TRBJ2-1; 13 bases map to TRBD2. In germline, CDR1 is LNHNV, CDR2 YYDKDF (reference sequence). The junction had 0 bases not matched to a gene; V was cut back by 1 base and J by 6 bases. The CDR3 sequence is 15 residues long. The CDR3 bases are TGTGCCACCAGCAGAGGGACTAGCGGGAGCAATGAGCAGTTCTTC. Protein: CATSRGTSGSNEQFF.

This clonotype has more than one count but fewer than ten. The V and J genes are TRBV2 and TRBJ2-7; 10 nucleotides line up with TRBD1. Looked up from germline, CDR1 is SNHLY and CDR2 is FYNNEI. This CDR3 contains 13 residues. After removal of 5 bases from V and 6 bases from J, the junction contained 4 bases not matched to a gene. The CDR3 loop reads CASSPGTGAEQYF. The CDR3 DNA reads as TGTGCCAGCAGTCCCGGGACAGGGGCCGAGCAGTACTTC. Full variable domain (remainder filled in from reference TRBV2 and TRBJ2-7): EPEVTQTPSHQVTQMGQEVILRCVPISNHLYFYWYRQILGQKVEFLVSFYNNEISEKSEIFDDQFSVERPDGSNFTLKIRSTKLEDSAMYFCASSPGTGAEQYFGPGTRLTVT.